This passage covers 8 T cell receptor beta chains from one sample sequenced in a study of blood T cell repertoires in COVID-19 (dated by TCRdb to the early 2020s). The protocol used for the library was the immunoSEQ multiplex PCR assay. Not all clones reach the TCRdb copy of this immuneACCESS table, which keeps in-frame sequences only. Checked studies attribute under half of the gap to unresolved V genes and leave the rest unexplained. This sample comprises approximately 41,000 clones, roughly 88% of them detected only once. 1% to 1.5% of the sample is taken by the ten largest. Sequenced: peripheral blood. These receptors were taken from a woman in her thirties or forties with acute or convalescent COVID-19.

CDR3 sequence: CASSLPGGTGELFF. Here the CDR3 DNA reads TGCGCCAGCAGCTTGCCAGGGGGGACCGGGGAGCTGTTTTTT. This sequence joins TRBV5-1 and TRBJ2-2; D might be TRBD1 (7 bases). The CDR3 spans 14 residues. V lost 1 base to trimming and J lost 5 bases, with 9 bases between them. The germline gives CDR1 SGHRS, CDR2 YFSETQ.

The chain is built from TRBV7-9 and TRBJ2-1, with TRBD2 as a possible D gene (6 bases). V lost 7 bases, J lost 8 bases, and 15 bases lay in between. Germline CDR1 SEHNR, CDR2 FQNEAQ (reference sequence). The CDR3 is made up of 13 amino acids. CDR3 DNA: TGTGCCAGCACCCCTGGCGGGGCCGATGAGCAGTTCTTC. Its protein is CASTPGGADEQFF.

This clone was counted between two and nine times. The chain links TRBV7-7 to TRBJ1-4; 7 positions match TRBD1. The CDR3 contains 14 residues. CDR1 and CDR2 (germline): SSHAT, FNYEAQ (reference sequence). V lost 2 bases and J lost 8; bases outside the gene matches: 5. CDR3 sequence (DNA): TGTGCCAGCAGCTTAACAGGGGAAGGAGAAAAACTGTTTTTT. This sequence encodes CASSLTGEGEKLFF.

The chain uses TRBV6-4 and TRBJ2-3; TRBD1 aligns across 9 bases. V was clipped by 0 bases and J by 2 bases; unmatched bases: 0. CDR3 length: 15 amino acids. Germline V gene data show CDR1 as MRHNA and CDR2 as SNTAGT. Written as DNA, the CDR3 is TGTGCCAGCAGTGACTCACAGGGGGCCACAGATACGCAGTATTTT. Amino acids: CASSDSQGATDTQYF.

This CDR3 is CASRPGTETGELFF. CDR3 sequence (DNA): TGTGCCAGCAGGCCCGGGACAGAGACCGGGGAGCTGTTTTTT. The gene calls are TRBV7-3 and TRBJ2-2; 7 nucleotides agree with TRBD1. CDR3 length: 14 residues. Germline-derived CDR1 and CDR2 are SGHTA and FQGTGA. The V segment lost 6 bases and the J segment 5 bases; nucleotides outside the gene matches: 6.

V and J are TRBV19 and TRBJ1-1; tentatively, D is TRBD1 (5 bases). Looked up from germline, CDR1 is LNHDA and CDR2 is SQIVND (reference sequence). The CDR3 totals 13 residues. Trimming stripped 3 bases from V and 1 base from J, with 6 bases between. This chain's CDR3 is CASSMGGNTEAFF. The CDR3 nucleotides are TGTGCCAGTAGTATGGGGGGGAACACTGAAGCTTTCTTT.

The V gene is TRBV5-6, the J gene TRBJ2-2, with TRBD1 matching over 7 bases. From germline, CDR1 is SGHDT and CDR2 YYEEEE. The CDR3 has 14 amino acids. V trimming: 4 bases; J trimming: 5 bases; junction bases outside the gene matches: 5. DNA of the CDR3: TGTGCCAGCAGCCCCCAGACAGGGACCGGGGAGCTGTTTTTT. It specifies CASSPQTGTGELFF.

The CDR3 region is CASSNDFLSGTQHF. Here the CDR3 DNA reads TGTGCCAGCAGCAATGACTTCTTATCGGGGACCCAGCATTTT. The chain uses TRBV5-5 and TRBJ1-5, with no clear D. Germline CDR1 and CDR2: SGHKS and YYEKEE (reference sequence). The CDR3 is 14 residues long. The ends were cut back, 4 bases at V and 11 bases at J, with 19 bases in the middle.